Listed below are T cell receptor beta chains from one sample, sequenced in a study of blood T cells in healthy people across ages. Using its own MiXCR run on the 5' RACE reads, TCRdb lists one record per CDR3 protein. The sample shows approximately 690,000 distinct CDR3 sequences, over 40% of them seen only once. The specimen was blood. These TCRs come from an older man in good health. Both conserved end residues are part of each CDR3. A D gene is named only where the DNA matches it firmly. Clone size, where shown, is once, few, many, or a class for clones that have expanded.

v_call	j_call	clone_size	d_call	cdr3_nt	cdr3_aa
TRBV2	TRBJ2-7	NA	TRBD2	TGTGCCAGCAGGGGACTAGCCCAGGGGTCAACCTACGAGCAGTACTTC	CASRGLAQGSTYEQYF
TRBV7-2	TRBJ2-7	few	TRBD2	TGTGCCAGCAGCTTAGCGCGAGGTCAGCGGGGGGGCGCGTCCTACGAGCAGTACTTC	CASSLARGQRGGASYEQYF
TRBV7-9	TRBJ2-5	NA	TRBD2	TGTGCCAGCAGCTCCCTGGCGGGAGGGCCTTTCGGGGAGACCCAGTACTTC	CASSSLAGGPFGETQYF
TRBV20-1	TRBJ2-2	many	TRBD2	TGCAGTGCTAGTCCAGCGGGAGAAGTTGGGGAGCTGTTTTTT	CSASPAGEVGELFF
TRBV14	TRBJ2-1	NA	NA	TGTGCCAGCAGCCAAGAGGTCGGGAAAGGGTTCAATGAGCAGTTCTTC	CASSQEVGKGFNEQFF
TRBV9	TRBJ2-1	NA	TRBD2	TGTGCCAGCAGCGCCCCGGGACTACCGACGGGGAATGAGCAGTTCTTC	CASSAPGLPTGNEQFF
TRBV14	TRBJ1-2	NA	NA	TGTGCCAGCGCCACGGGGCCAGTCTATGGCTACACCTTC	CASATGPVYGYTF
TRBV5-1	TRBJ2-3	few	NA	TGCGCCAGCAGCTTGGCCCTACAGGAAAACACAGATACGCAGTATTTT	CASSLALQENTDTQYF
TRBV3-1	TRBJ2-7	many	NA	TGTGCCAGCAGCCGAACTGAGGGGGAGCAGTACTTC	CASSRTEGEQYF
TRBV11-3	TRBJ2-1	NA	TRBD2	TGTGCCAGCAGCTTAAAACCCGGGACTAAAGAGTTCTTC	CASSLKPGTKEFF
TRBV29-1	TRBJ2-7	NA	TRBD1	TGCAGCGCCCAAAGGGGCACAGGGGCGACCGAGCAGTACTTC	CSAQRGTGATEQYF
TRBV4-1	TRBJ2-7	NA	NA	TGCGCCAGCAGCCAAAGTCGGAACTCCTACAATGAGCAGTACTTC	CASSQSRNSYNEQYF
TRBV27	TRBJ2-4	few	NA	TGTGCCAGCAGTGGAGGGGGGTCAGGCAAAAACATTCAGTACTTC	CASSGGGSGKNIQYF
TRBV4-2	TRBJ2-7	NA	NA	TGTGCCAGCAGCCAAGATCTGAGGCGGCCCCACGAGCAGTACTTC	CASSQDLRRPHEQYF
TRBV29-1	TRBJ2-7	NA	NA	TGCAGCGTTGAAGGGTCTGTTGCAGGTCCCGAGCAGTACTTC	CSVEGSVAGPEQYF
TRBV20-1	TRBJ2-3	few	NA	TGCAGTGCTAGAGATAGGGTGGGGGCCACAGATACGCAGTATTTT	CSARDRVGATDTQYF
TRBV5-6	TRBJ1-5	many	TRBD1	TGTGCCAGCAGCCGCACAGGGGGCGAGCAGCCCCAGCATTTT	CASSRTGGEQPQHF
TRBV7-2	TRBJ2-7	NA	NA	TGTGCCAGCAGCAACCGGGACCGCCTATCCTACGAGCAGTACTTC	CASSNRDRLSYEQYF
TRBV30	TRBJ2-7	NA	TRBD2	TGTGCCTGGAAGAGACTAGCCTACAATGAGCAGTACTTC	CAWKRLAYNEQYF
TRBV18	TRBJ1-1	NA	NA	TGCGCCAGCTCACCAAGGCACCCCGGGGGGACTGAAGCTTTCTTT	CASSPRHPGGTEAFF
TRBV7-9	TRBJ2-7	NA	TRBD1	TGTGCCAGCAGCTTAGCAGGGACAGGGGGCCTGGGCTACGAGCAGTACTTC	CASSLAGTGGLGYEQYF